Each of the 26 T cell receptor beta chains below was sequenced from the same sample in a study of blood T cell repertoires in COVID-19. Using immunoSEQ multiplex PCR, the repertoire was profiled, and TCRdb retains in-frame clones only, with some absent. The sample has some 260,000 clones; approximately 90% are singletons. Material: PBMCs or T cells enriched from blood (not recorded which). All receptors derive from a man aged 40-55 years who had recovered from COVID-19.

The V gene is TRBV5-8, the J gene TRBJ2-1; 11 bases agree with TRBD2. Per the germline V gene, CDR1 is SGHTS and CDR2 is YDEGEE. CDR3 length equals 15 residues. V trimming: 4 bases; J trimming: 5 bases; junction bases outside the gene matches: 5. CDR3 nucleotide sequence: TGTGCCAGCAGCGAGGGACTAGCGGACAACAATGAGCAGTTCTTC. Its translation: CASSEGLADNNEQFF.

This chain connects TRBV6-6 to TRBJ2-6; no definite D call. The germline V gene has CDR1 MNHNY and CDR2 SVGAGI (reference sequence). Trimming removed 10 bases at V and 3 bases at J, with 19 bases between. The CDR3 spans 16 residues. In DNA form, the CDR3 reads TGTGCCACCCTGCAGTCAATTCCCTTTGGGGCCAACGTCCTGACTTTC. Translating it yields CATLQSIPFGANVLTF.

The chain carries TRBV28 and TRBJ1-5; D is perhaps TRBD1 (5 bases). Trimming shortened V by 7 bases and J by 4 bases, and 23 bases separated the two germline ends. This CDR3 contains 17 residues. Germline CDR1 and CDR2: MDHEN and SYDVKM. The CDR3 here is CASTYIGGGGSNQPQHF. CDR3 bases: TGTGCCAGCACCTACATTGGCGGGGGAGGGTCAAATCAGCCCCAGCATTTT.

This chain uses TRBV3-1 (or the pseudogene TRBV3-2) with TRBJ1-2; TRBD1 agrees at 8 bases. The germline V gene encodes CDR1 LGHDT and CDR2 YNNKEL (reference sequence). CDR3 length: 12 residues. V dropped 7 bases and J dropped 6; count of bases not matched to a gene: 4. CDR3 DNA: TGTGCCAGCATCGGACAGGGAAATGGCTACACCTTC. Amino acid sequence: CASIGQGNGYTF.

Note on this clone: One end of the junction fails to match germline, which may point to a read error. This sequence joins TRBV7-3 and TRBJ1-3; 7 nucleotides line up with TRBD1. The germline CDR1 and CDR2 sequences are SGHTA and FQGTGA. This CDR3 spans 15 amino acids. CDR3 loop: CASSVTGDSGNTIYF. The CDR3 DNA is TGTGCCAGCAGCGTAACAGGGGACTCTGGAAACACCATATATTTT.

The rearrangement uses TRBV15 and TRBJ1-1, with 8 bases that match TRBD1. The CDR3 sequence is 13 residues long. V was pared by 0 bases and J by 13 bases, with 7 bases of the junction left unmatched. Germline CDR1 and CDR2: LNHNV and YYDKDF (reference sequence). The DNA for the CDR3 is TGTGCCACCAGCAGAGATCCGGGGACAGGACGTTTCTTT. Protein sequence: CATSRDPGTGRFF.

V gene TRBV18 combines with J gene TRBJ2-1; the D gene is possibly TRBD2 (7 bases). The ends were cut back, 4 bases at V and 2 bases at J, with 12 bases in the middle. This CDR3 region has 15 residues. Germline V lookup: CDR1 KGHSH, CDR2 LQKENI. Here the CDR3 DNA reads TGTGCCAGCTCACGAGGGGGGGCTACCTACAATGAGCAGTTCTTC. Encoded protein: CASSRGGATYNEQFF.

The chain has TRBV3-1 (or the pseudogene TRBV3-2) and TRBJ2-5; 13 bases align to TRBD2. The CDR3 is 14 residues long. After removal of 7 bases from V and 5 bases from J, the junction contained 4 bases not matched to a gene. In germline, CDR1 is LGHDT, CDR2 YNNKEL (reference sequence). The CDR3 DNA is TGTGCCAGCATAGGACTAGCGGGAGCCGAGACCCAGTACTTC. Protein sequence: CASIGLAGAETQYF.

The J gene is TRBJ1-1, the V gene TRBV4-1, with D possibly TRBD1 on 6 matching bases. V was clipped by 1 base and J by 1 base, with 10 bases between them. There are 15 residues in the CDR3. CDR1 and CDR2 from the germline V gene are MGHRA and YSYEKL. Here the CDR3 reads CASSQVSRGNTEAFF. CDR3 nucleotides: TGCGCCAGCAGCCAAGTGTCCAGGGGGAACACTGAAGCTTTCTTT.

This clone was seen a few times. The CDR3 spells CASGWFWGDITGELFF. The DNA for the CDR3 is TGTGCTAGTGGTTGGTTCTGGGGGGATATTACCGGGGAGCTGTTTTTT. This chain links TRBV12-5 with TRBJ2-2; D is perhaps TRBD2 (6 bases). There are 16 residues in the CDR3. The germline V and J ends were trimmed by 4 bases and 5 bases, with 17 bases remaining between them. The germline V gene encodes CDR1 LGHNT and CDR2 FRNRAP.

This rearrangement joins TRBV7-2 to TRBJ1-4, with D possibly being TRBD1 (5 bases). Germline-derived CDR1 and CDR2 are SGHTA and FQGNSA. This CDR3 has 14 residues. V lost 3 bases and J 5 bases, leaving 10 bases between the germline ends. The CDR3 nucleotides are TGTGCCAGCAGCTTCCAGGGACTGAATGAAAAACTGTTTTTT. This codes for CASSFQGLNEKLFF. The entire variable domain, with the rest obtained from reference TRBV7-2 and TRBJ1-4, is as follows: GAGVSQSPSNKVTEKGKDVELRCDPISGHTALYWYRQSLGQGLEFLIYFQGNSAPDKSGLPSDRFSAERTGGSVSTLTIQRTQQEDSAVYLCASSFQGLNEKLFFGSGTQLSVL.

The CDR3 DNA reads TGCGCCAGCAGCTTGTTGACAGGGGGGAACACTGAAGCTTTCTTT. Encoded protein: CASSLLTGGNTEAFF. V is TRBV5-1 and J is TRBJ1-1, with 9 positions matching TRBD1. From germline, CDR1 is SGHRS and CDR2 YFSETQ. The CDR3 runs 15 residues. Losses at the gene ends were 1 base for V and 1 base for J; bases not matched to a gene: 2.

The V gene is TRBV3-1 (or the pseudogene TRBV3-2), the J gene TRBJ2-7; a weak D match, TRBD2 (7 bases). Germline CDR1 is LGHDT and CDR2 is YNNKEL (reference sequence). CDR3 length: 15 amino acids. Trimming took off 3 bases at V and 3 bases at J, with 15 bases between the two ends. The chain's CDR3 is CASSHSGGGHYEQYF. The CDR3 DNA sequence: TGTGCCAGCAGCCACTCGGGGGGCGGTCACTACGAGCAGTACTTC.

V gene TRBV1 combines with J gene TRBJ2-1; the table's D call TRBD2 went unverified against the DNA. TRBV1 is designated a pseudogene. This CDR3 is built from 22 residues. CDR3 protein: CTSSPSLARIPRCSISYNEQFF. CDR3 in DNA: TGCACCAGCAGCCCGTCCCTAGCCCGGATCCCAAGATGTTCTATCTCCTACAATGAGCAGTTCTTC.

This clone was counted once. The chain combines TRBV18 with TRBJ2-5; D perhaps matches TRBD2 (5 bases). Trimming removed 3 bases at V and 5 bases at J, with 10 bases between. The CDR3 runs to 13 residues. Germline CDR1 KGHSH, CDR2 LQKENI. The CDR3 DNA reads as TGTGCCAGCTCACCTAGGGAGCGGGAGACCCAGTACTTC. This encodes CASSPRERETQYF.

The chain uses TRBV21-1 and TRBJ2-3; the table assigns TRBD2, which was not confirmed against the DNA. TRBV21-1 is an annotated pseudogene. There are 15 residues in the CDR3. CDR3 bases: TGTGCCAGCAGCAAAGTTTGTACGGGCACAGATACGCAGTATTTT. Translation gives CASSKVCTGTDTQYF.

In DNA form, the CDR3 reads TGTGCCAGCTCACCAGGAAGGGGAGGCCAGCCCCAGCATTTT. Its protein is CASSPGRGGQPQHF. This chain links TRBV18 with TRBJ1-5; TRBD1 is a possible D gene (5 bases). Trimming removed 2 bases at V and 7 bases at J, with 12 bases between. CDR1 is KGHSH and CDR2 is LQKENI in the germline V gene. The CDR3 is 14 residues long.

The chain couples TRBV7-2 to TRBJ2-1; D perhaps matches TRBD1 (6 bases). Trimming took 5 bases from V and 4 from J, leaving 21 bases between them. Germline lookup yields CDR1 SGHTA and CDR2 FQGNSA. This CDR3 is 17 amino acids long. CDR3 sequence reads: CASSPGTQFLVYNEQFF. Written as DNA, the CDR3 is TGTGCCAGCAGCCCAGGGACACAATTTTTGGTTTACAATGAGCAGTTCTTC. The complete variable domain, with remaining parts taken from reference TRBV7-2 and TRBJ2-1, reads GAGVSQSPSNKVTEKGKDVELRCDPISGHTALYWYRQSLGQGLEFLIYFQGNSAPDKSGLPSDRFSAERTGGSVSTLTIQRTQQEDSAVYLCASSPGTQFLVYNEQFFGPGTRLTVL.

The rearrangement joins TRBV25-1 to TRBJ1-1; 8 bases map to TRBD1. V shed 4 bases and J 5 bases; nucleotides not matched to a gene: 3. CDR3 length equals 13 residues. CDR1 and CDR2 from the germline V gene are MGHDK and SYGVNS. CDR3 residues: CASSGRDRTEAFF. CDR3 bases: TGTGCCAGCAGTGGGCGGGACAGGACTGAAGCTTTCTTT.

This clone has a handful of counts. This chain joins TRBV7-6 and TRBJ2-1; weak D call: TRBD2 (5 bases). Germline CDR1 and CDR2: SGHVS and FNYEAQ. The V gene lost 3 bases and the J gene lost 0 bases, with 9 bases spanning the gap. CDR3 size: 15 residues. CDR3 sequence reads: CASSFTLVSYNEQFF. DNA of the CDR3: TGTGCCAGCAGCTTCACACTAGTCTCCTACAATGAGCAGTTCTTC.

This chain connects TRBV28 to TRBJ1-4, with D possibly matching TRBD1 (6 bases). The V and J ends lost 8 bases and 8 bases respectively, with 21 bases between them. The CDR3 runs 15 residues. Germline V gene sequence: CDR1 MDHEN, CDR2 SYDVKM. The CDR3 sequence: CASRFGGAEGEKLFF. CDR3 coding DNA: TGTGCCAGCCGGTTTGGGGGGGCGGAAGGGGAAAAACTGTTTTTT.

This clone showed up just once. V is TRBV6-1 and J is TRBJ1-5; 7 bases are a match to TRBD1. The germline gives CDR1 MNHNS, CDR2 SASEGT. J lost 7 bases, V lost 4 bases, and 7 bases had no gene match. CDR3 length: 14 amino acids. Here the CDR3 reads CASSGQGGGQPQHF. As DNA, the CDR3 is TGTGCCAGCAGTGGACAGGGAGGAGGACAGCCCCAGCATTTT.

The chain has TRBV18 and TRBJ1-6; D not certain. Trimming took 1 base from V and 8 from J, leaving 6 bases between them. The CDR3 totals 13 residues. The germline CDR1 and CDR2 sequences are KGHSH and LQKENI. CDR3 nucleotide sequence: TGTGCCAGCTCACCACGCGTCGATTCACCCCTCCACTTT. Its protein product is CASSPRVDSPLHF. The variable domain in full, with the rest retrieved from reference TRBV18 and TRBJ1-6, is NAGVMQNPRHLVRRRGQEARLRCSPMKGHSHVYWYRQLPEEGLKFMVYLQKENIIDESGMPKERFSAEFPKEGPSILRIQQVVRGDSAAYFCASSPRVDSPLHFGNGTRLTVT.

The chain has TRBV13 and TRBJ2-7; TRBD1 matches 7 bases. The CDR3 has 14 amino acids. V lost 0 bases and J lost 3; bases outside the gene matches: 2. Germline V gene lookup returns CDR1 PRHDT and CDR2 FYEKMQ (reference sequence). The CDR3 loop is CASSLGTGFYEQYF. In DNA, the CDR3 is TGTGCCAGCAGCTTAGGGACAGGGTTCTACGAGCAGTACTTC.

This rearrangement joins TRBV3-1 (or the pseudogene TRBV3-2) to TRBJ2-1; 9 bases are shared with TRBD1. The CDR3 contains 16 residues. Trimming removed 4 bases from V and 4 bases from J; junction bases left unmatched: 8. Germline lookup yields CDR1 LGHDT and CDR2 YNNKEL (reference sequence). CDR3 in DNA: TGTGCCAGCAGCCCCATAAACAGGGGGCGTTACAATGAGCAGTTCTTC. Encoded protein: CASSPINRGRYNEQFF.

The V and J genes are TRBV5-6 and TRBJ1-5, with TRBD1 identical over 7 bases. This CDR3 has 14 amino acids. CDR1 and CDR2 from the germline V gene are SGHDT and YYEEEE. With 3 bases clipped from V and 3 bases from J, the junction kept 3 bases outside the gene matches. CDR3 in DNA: TGTGCCAGCAGCTCGGGACAGTTCAATCAGCCCCAGCATTTT. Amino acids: CASSSGQFNQPQHF.